The source of this TCR beta chain is a study of OX40 agonist ivuxolimab in advanced cancers. Per the germline V gene, CDR1 is MNHEY and CDR2 is SMNVEV (reference sequence). The CDR3 covers 14 residues. The V end was cut by 2 bases, the J end by 1 base, with 9 bases between. Using immunoSEQ multiplex PCR, the repertoire was profiled, and TCRdb retains in-frame clones only, with some absent. In the table there are approximately 76,000 clones, about 89% of which are singletons. The sequence was obtained from an adult with an advanced solid tumor such as melanoma, head and neck, liver or kidney cancer. The material sequenced was CD4+ or CD8+ T cells sorted from blood, taken in a trial of the OX40 agonist ivuxolimab. The chain couples TRBV27 to TRBJ2-7; D unclear. The CDR3 region has the DNA TGTGCCAGCAGTTTACTAAGTGGTTCCTACGAGCAGTACTTC. Amino acids: CASSLLSGSYEQYF.